This TCR beta chain was retrieved from a study of CD8 T cells in Susac syndrome. Sequencing of TCR beta was performed on blood CD8+ and CD4+ T cells. An input of roughly 0.5 to 1 ug of RNA was subjected to reverse transcription using random hexamers. TCRdb independently ran MiXCR on the immunoSEQ multiplex PCR reads; one entry per CDR3 protein. The sample holds a few hundred thousand distinct CDR3 sequences, 85% seen once. The V end lost 4 bases, the J end lost 0 bases, and 17 bases lay between the germline ends. CDR3 length equals 18 residues. CDR1 and CDR2 from the germline V gene are SGHRS and YFSETQ.

Sequenced material: CD8+ T cells from PBMCs. The J gene is TRBJ2-6, the V gene TRBV5-1; D may match TRBD1 or TRBD2 (5 bases each). This receptor was taken from a human donor with multiple sclerosis. The CDR3 sequence is CASSPTLVGTSGANVLTF. As DNA, the CDR3 is TGCGCCAGCAGCCCAACCCTCGTTGGGACCTCTGGGGCCAACGTCCTGACTTTC.